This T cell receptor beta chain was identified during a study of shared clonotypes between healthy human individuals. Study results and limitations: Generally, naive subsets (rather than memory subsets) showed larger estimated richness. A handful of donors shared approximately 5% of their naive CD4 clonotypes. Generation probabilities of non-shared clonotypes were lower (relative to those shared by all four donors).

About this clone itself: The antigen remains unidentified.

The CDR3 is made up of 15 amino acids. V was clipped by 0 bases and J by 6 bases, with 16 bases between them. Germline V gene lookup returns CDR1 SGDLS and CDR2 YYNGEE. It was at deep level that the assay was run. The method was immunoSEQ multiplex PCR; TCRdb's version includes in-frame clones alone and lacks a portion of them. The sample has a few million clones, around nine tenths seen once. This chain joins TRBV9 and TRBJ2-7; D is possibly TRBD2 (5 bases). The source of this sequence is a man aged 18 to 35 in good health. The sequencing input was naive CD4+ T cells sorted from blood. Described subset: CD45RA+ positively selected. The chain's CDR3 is CASSVGVGATSEQYF. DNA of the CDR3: TGTGCCAGCAGCGTAGGGGTGGGAGCTACCTCCGAGCAGTACTTC.